The clone carrying this TCR beta chain has just one count. As yet, its antigen is unknown. Germline V gene sequence: CDR1 SGHTA, CDR2 FQGNSA. V shed 1 base, J shed 8 bases, and the junction held 6 bases outside the gene matches. This CDR3 is built from 15 residues. The sample comes from a study of cytomegalovirus exposure and HLA in healthy donors. Overall study: The use of the same platform for the roughly 120 validation repertoires and the 650 to 850 first-cohort repertoires was reported by a later analysis. Study-level results: Later, an analysis found that TCR clusters from the first cohort tended to co-occur in the roughly 110 validation repertoires. CMV antigen specificity was confirmed in vitro for three CMV-associated chains.

Only in-frame clones appear in the TCRdb table, and some are missing; sequencing was by immunoSEQ multiplex PCR. The table lists over 75,000 clones, about 85% of them singletons, with about 20% in the top ten. The chain joins TRBV7-2 to TRBJ1-4, with TRBD1 identical over 8 bases. Sequenced: PBMCs. This receptor was obtained from a man aged 18 to 30 in good health and CMV-seropositive. The CDR3 spells CASSLGDRGREKLFF. CDR3 in DNA: TGTGCCAGCAGCTTAGGTGACAGGGGCCGCGAAAAACTGTTTTTT.